Shown below are 2 T cell receptor beta chains from a single sample sequenced in a study of control samples from healthy donors and cancer patients. Data came from immunoSEQ multiplex PCR; TCRdb stores just in-frame clones and leaves some out. The repertoire holds 150,000 to 180,000 clones, with approximately 93% as singletons. Sequenced input: blood. These TCRs come from a man aged 35-49 years in good health.

The CDR3 region is CASSLQGGNGYTF. The CDR3 DNA reads TGTGCCAGCAGTCTTCAAGGCGGTAATGGCTACACCTTC. The V and J genes are TRBV6-2 or TRBV6-3 and TRBJ1-2; no firm D call. Trimming took off 5 bases at V and 6 bases at J, with 13 bases between the two ends. The CDR3 is 13 residues long. The germline V gene has CDR1 MNHEY and CDR2 SVGEGT.

The chain links TRBV15 to TRBJ2-5; D unresolved. The V end lost 5 bases, the J end lost 3 bases, and 13 bases lay between the germline ends. The germline CDR1 and CDR2 sequences are LNHNV and YYDKDF (reference sequence). The CDR3 is 14 residues long. The CDR3 nucleotides are TGTGCCACCAGCGCCCTGAGGCCCGAAGAGACCCAGTACTTC. Its translation is CATSALRPEETQYF.